This TCR beta chain appears in the sequencing data of a study of T cells after yellow fever vaccination. CDR1 is MGHRA and CDR2 is YSYEKL in the germline V gene. The V and J ends lost 1 base and 4 bases respectively, with 17 bases between them. This CDR3 comprises 17 residues. In its sample, this clonotype was seen many times. TCRdb passed the 5' RACE reads through MiXCR, listing each CDR3 protein once. This table holds about 220,000 distinct CDR3 sequences, 3.2% found once. This sample comprised CD4+ T cells sorted from PBMCs, obtained 10 days after the yellow fever booster vaccination. This TCR derives from a man between 18 and 29 years old who received the YFV17D yellow fever vaccine. The chain carries TRBV4-1 and TRBJ2-1; TRBD1 is a possible D gene (6 bases). The CDR3 here is CASSQGPRDTIYNEQFF. The CDR3 DNA reads TGCGCCAGCAGCCAAGGACCCCGGGACACCATATACAATGAGCAGTTCTTC.